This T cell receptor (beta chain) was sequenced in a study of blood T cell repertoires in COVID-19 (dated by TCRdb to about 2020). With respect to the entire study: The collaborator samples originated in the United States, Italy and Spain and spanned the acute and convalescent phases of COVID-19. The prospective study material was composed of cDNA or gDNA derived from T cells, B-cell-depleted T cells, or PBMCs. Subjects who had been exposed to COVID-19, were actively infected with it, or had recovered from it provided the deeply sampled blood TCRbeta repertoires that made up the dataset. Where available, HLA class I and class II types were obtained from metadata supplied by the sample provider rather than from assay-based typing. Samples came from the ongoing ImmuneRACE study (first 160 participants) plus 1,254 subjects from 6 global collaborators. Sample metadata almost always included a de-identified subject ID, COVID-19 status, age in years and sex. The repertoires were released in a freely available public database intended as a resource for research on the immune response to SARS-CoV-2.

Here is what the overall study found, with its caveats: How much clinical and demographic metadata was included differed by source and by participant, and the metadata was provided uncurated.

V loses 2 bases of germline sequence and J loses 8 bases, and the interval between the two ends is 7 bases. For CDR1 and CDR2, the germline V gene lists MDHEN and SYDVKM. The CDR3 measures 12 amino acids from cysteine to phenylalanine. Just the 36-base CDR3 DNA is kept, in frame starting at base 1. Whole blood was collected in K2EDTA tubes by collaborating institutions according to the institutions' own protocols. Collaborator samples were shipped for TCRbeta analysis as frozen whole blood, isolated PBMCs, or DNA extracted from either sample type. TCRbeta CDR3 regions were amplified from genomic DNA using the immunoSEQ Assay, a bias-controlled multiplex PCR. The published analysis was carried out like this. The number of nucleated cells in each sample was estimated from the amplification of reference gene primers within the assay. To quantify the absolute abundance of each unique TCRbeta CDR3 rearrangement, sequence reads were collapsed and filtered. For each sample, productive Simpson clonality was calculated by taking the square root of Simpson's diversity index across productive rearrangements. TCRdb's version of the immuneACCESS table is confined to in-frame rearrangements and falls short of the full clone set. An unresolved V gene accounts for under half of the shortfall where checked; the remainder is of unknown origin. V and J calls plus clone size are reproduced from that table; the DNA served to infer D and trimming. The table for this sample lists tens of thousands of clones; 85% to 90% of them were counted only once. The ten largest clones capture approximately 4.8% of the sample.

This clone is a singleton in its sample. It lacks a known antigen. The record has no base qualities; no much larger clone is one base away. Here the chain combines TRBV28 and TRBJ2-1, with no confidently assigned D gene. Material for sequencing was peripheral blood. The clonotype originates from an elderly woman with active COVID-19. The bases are TGTGCCAGCAGTTTAAGAGGCTATGAGCAGTTCTTC. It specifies CASSLRGYEQFF.